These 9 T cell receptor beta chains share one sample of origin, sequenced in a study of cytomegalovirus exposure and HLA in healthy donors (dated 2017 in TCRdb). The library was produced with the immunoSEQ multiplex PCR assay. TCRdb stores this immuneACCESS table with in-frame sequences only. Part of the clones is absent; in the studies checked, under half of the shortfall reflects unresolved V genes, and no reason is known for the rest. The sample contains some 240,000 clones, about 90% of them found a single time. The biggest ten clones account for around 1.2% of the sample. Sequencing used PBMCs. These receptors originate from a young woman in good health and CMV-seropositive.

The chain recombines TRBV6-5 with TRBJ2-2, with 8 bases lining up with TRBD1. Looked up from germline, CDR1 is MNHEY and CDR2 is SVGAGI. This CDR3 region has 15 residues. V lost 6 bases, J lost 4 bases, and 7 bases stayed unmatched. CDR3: CASRAGTGITGELFF. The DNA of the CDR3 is TGTGCCAGCAGGGCCGGGACAGGAATCACCGGGGAGCTGTTTTTT.

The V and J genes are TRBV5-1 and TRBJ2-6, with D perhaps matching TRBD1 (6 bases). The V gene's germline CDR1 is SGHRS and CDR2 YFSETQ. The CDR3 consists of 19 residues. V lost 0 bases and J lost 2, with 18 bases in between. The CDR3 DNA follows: TGCGCCAGCAGCTTGGGGGCAGGGGTTTTGGGAGCTGGGGCCAACGTCCTGACTTTC. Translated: CASSLGAGVLGAGANVLTF.

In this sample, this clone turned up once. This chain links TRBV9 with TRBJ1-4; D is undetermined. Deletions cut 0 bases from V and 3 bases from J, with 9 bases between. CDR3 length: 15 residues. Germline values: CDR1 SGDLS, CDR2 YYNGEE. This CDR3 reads CASSVGAGSNEKLFF. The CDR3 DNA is TGTGCCAGCAGCGTAGGGGCAGGTTCTAATGAAAAACTGTTTTTT.

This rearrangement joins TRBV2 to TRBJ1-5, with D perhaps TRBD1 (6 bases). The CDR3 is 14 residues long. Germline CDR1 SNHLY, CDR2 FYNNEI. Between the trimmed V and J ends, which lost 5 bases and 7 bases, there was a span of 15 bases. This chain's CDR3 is CASSPGTQTQPQHF. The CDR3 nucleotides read TGTGCCAGCAGTCCCGGGACACAGACACAGCCCCAGCATTTT.

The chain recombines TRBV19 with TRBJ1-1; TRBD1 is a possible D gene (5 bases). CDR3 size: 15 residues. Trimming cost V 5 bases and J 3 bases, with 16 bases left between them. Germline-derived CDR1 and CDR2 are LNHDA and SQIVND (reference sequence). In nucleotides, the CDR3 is TGTGCCAGTAGTCTTCGGGGGTCGGGAGACACTGAAGCTTTCTTT. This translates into CASSLRGSGDTEAFF.

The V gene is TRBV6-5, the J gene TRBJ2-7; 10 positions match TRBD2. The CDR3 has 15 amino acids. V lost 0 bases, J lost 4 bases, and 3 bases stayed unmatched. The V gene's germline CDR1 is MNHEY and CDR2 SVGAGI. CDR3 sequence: CASSYSPSGSYEQYF. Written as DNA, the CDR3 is TGTGCCAGCAGTTACTCCCCTAGCGGGAGTTACGAGCAGTACTTC.

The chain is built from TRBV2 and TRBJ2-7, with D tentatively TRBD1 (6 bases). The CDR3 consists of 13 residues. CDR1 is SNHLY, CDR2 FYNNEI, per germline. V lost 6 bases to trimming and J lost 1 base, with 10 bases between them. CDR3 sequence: CASSRQESYEQYF. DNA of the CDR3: TGTGCCAGCAGCAGACAGGAATCCTACGAGCAGTACTTC. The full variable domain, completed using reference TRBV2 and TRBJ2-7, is EPEVTQTPSHQVTQMGQEVILRCVPISNHLYFYWYRQILGQKVEFLVSFYNNEISEKSEIFDDQFSVERPDGSNFTLKIRSTKLEDSAMYFCASSRQESYEQYFGPGTRLTVT.

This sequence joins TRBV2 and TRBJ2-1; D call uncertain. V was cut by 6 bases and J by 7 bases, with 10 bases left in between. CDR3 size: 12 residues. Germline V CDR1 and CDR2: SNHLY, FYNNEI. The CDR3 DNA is TGTGCCAGCAGGTGGTCCGGGAATGAGCAGTTCTTC. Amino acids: CASRWSGNEQFF.

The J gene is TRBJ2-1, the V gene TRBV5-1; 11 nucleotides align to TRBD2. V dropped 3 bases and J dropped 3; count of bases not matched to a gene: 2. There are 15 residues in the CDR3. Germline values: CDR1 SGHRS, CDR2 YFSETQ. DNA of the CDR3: TGCGCCAGCAGCTCGGGACTAGCGGACTACAATGAGCAGTTCTTC. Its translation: CASSSGLADYNEQFF.